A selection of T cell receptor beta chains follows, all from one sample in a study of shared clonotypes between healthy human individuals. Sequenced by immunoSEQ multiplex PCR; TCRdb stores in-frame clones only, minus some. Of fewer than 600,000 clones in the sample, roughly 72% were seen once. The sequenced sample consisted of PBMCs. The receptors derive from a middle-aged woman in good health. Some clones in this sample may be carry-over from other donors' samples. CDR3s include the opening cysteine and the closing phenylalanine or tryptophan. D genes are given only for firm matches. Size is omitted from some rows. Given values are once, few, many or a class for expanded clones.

CDR3 DNA: TGTGCCAGCAGCTTAGGCGGAGGGCCACTAAACATTCAGTACTTC; CDR3 protein: CASSLGGGPLNIQYF; J gene: TRBJ2-4; CDR3 length: 15; D gene: -; V gene: TRBV7-3; clone size: -
CDR3 DNA: TGTGCCAGCAGCCGGACTAGCGGGATGGGGGTACAAGAGACCCAGTACTTC; CDR3 protein: CASSRTSGMGVQETQYF; J gene: TRBJ2-5; CDR3 length: 17; D gene: TRBD2; V gene: TRBV7-8; clone size: -
CDR3 DNA: TGTGCTAGCAGCTTAGGAGGGCCTGGGGCCAACGTCCTGACTTTC; CDR3 protein: CASSLGGPGANVLTF; J gene: TRBJ2-6; CDR3 length: 15; D gene: -; V gene: TRBV7-7; clone size: -
CDR3 DNA: TGTGCCAGCTCACCACGGACAAGGAACACTGAAGCTTTCTTT; CDR3 protein: CASSPRTRNTEAFF; J gene: TRBJ1-1; CDR3 length: 14; D gene: -; V gene: TRBV18; clone size: few
CDR3 DNA: TGTGCCAGCAGTCGGGGGTTGAATGAGCAGTTCTTC; CDR3 protein: CASSRGLNEQFF; J gene: TRBJ2-1; CDR3 length: 12; D gene: -; V gene: TRBV6-5; clone size: -
CDR3 DNA: TGTGCCAGCAGCTTGCCACCCACTCACAATGAGCAGTTCTTC; CDR3 protein: CASSLPPTHNEQFF; J gene: TRBJ2-1; CDR3 length: 14; D gene: -; V gene: TRBV7-9; clone size: -
CDR3 DNA: TGCGCCAGCAGCTTGGTCCTCGCCGGCACAGATACGCAGTATTTT; CDR3 protein: CASSLVLAGTDTQYF; J gene: TRBJ2-3; CDR3 length: 15; D gene: -; V gene: TRBV5-1; clone size: -
CDR3 DNA: TGTGCCAGCTCACCAAGGGACGGGGACCTCGAGCAGTACTTC; CDR3 protein: CASSPRDGDLEQYF; J gene: TRBJ2-7; CDR3 length: 14; D gene: -; V gene: TRBV18; clone size: few
CDR3 DNA: TGTGCCAGCAGCGTGGACAGGGGATCCTACGAGCAGTACTTC; CDR3 protein: CASSVDRGSYEQYF; J gene: TRBJ2-7; CDR3 length: 14; D gene: TRBD1; V gene: TRBV7-9; clone size: -
CDR3 DNA: TGTGCCAGCAGCCAAGACAGGGGAGGGGAAAAACTGTTTTTT; CDR3 protein: CASSQDRGGEKLFF; J gene: TRBJ1-4; CDR3 length: 14; D gene: -; V gene: TRBV4-2; clone size: -
CDR3 DNA: TGTGCCAGCAGTTCCTTAGGGTATGAGCAGTTCTTC; CDR3 protein: CASSSLGYEQFF; J gene: TRBJ2-1; CDR3 length: 12; D gene: -; V gene: TRBV28; clone size: -